This T cell receptor beta chain was sequenced in a study of T cell changes during pregnancy in multiple sclerosis. CDR1 and CDR2 from the germline V gene are SGHRS and YFSETQ. With 2 bases clipped from V and 1 base from J, the junction kept 6 bases outside the gene matches. There are 18 residues in the CDR3. Libraries were prepared by immunoSEQ multiplex PCR; TCRdb keeps only in-frame clonotypes and omits some of them. The table has 70,000 to 95,000 clones, 75% to 95% seen once. The receptor was isolated from a female donor with multiple sclerosis, enrolled in a pregnancy study. Sequencing was performed on CD4+ T cells from peripheral blood mononuclear cells, taken in the second trimester of pregnancy. The chain uses TRBV5-1 and TRBJ2-2, with 12 nucleotides matching TRBD2. The chain's CDR3 is CASSFPSGRALNTGELFF. The CDR3 nucleotides are TGCGCCAGCAGCTTCCCTAGCGGGAGGGCCTTGAACACCGGGGAGCTGTTTTTT.